This passage covers 15 T cell receptor beta chains from one sample sequenced in a study of CD8+ T cells in alopecia areata. TCR sequencing used cDNA made by reverse transcription of extracted RNA. Data came from immunoSEQ multiplex PCR; TCRdb stores just in-frame clones and leaves some out. Seen here are just over 150,000 clones, approximately 53% observed once, and the top ten hold approximately 19%. Sample: CD8+ T cells sorted from blood, taken at week 0. Source of these receptors: a human donor with alopecia areata.

This clone is medium-sized (0.01 to 0.1%). Here the CDR3 DNA reads TGTGCCAGCAGCTTAGGGGCCTACGAGCAGTACTTC. Protein: CASSLGAYEQYF. The chain carries TRBV7-9 and TRBJ2-7; no clear D gene. Germline values: CDR1 SEHNR, CDR2 FQNEAQ (reference sequence). The germline V and J ends were trimmed by 1 base and 2 bases, with 3 bases remaining between them. The CDR3 loop spans 12 amino acids.

The chain joins TRBV5-4 to TRBJ1-1, with D hard to call. V lost 1 base and J 4 bases, leaving 11 bases between the germline ends. Germline values: CDR1 SGHNT, CDR2 YYREEE (reference sequence). The CDR3 consists of 14 residues. The CDR3, as DNA: TGTGCCAGCAGCTTGAAGGGCTTCGGCACTGAAGCTTTCTTT. Amino acid sequence: CASSLKGFGTEAFF.

The chain links TRBV6-6 to TRBJ1-2, with TRBD1 identical over 10 bases. V was clipped by 2 bases and J by 3 bases; unmatched bases: 0. CDR1 and CDR2 (germline): MNHNY, SVGAGI (reference sequence). The CDR3 is 14 residues long. The CDR3 region is CASSYGQGDYGYTF. The CDR3 DNA follows: TGTGCCAGCAGTTACGGACAGGGGGACTATGGCTACACCTTC.

The table lists this clone with a few counts. The rearrangement uses TRBV5-5 and TRBJ2-1, with 7 bases identical to TRBD1. V gave up 4 bases and J gave up 0 bases; unmatched junction bases: 7. Germline V gene data show CDR1 as SGHKS and CDR2 as YYEKEE (reference sequence). There are 16 residues in the CDR3. In DNA form, the CDR3 reads TGTGCCAGCAGCCCGGACAGGAGAAGCTCCTACAATGAGCAGTTCTTC. Translating it yields CASSPDRRSSYNEQFF.

The chain joins TRBV2 to TRBJ1-5, with D tentatively TRBD1 (6 bases). With 4 bases removed from V and 3 bases from J, the gap between germline ends came to 13 bases. This CDR3 comprises 15 residues. The germline V gene has CDR1 SNHLY and CDR2 FYNNEI. In DNA, the CDR3 is TGTGCCAGCAGTGTCCCGGAGGGGGTCAATCAGCCCCAGCATTTT. It translates to CASSVPEGVNQPQHF.

There are a few counts of this clone. The rearrangement uses TRBV7-8 and TRBJ2-4, with 7 bases aligning to TRBD1. CDR1 and CDR2 (germline): SGHVS, FQNEAQ. The CDR3 covers 14 residues. Germline trimming cut 11 bases from V and 0 bases from J; bases unmatched to any gene: 7. The chain's CDR3 is CAVSQGIAKNIQYF. The CDR3 region has the DNA TGTGCCGTTTCACAGGGGATAGCCAAAAACATTCAGTACTTC.

A remark on this clone: The same CDR3 is also encoded by other DNA sequences in this sample. The gene calls are TRBV30 and TRBJ1-1, with a tentative D call TRBD1 (6 bases). This CDR3 region has 13 residues. CDR1 GTSNPN and CDR2 SVGIG come from the germline V gene (reference sequence). With 0 bases removed from V and 3 bases from J, the gap between germline ends came to 8 bases. CDR3 region: CAWSVSGDTEAFF. DNA for the CDR3: TGTGCCTGGAGTGTCTCAGGGGACACTGAAGCTTTCTTT.

This chain joins TRBV4-3 and TRBJ1-6, with 9 bases aligning to TRBD1. CDR3 size: 15 residues. Germline-derived CDR1 and CDR2 are LGHNA and YSLEER. J gave up 8 bases and V 4 bases, and 6 bases lay outside the gene matches. CDR3 amino acids: CASSRDRGRDSPLHF. The DNA of the CDR3 is TGCGCCAGCAGCCGAGACAGGGGGAGGGATTCACCCCTCCACTTT.

The genes are TRBV5-1 and TRBJ2-7, with 7 positions matching TRBD1. CDR1 is SGHRS and CDR2 is YFSETQ in the germline V gene. The CDR3 consists of 14 residues. The V segment lost 2 bases and the J segment 2 bases; nucleotides outside the gene matches: 4. The CDR3 loop is CASSLSGGPYEQYF. The CDR3 bases are TGCGCCAGCAGCTTATCAGGGGGACCCTACGAGCAGTACTTC.

The chain carries TRBV30 and TRBJ1-2; 8 nucleotides agree with TRBD1. Unmatched junction bases numbered 4, after V lost 5 bases and J lost 2 bases. CDR3 length equals 13 residues. CDR1 and CDR2 from the germline V gene are GTSNPN and SVGIG (reference sequence). The CDR3 nucleotides read TGTGCCTGGGAGTGGACAGGGAACTATGGCTACACCTTC. Translated, it gives CAWEWTGNYGYTF.

This chain uses TRBV2 with TRBJ2-5; TRBD2 matches 12 bases. V dropped 8 bases and J dropped 5; count of bases not matched to a gene: 3. Germline V lookup: CDR1 SNHLY, CDR2 FYNNEI. This CDR3 comprises 13 residues. CDR3 in amino acids: CASSSGGDETQYF. The CDR3 DNA sequence: TGTGCCAGCTCTAGCGGGGGGGATGAGACCCAGTACTTC. The whole variable domain, filled in from reference TRBV2 and TRBJ2-5, reads EPEVTQTPSHQVTQMGQEVILRCVPISNHLYFYWYRQILGQKVEFLVSFYNNEISEKSEIFDDQFSVERPDGSNFTLKIRSTKLEDSAMYFCASSSGGDETQYFGPGTRLLVL.

The rearrangement joins TRBV2 to TRBJ2-7, with D unclear. The CDR3 spans 13 residues. CDR1 and CDR2 (germline): SNHLY, FYNNEI. Trimming cost V 3 bases and J 5 bases, with 11 bases left between them. CDR3 sequence reads: CASSDRRLDEQYF. DNA of the CDR3: TGTGCCAGCAGTGATCGTAGGTTGGACGAGCAGTACTTC. The whole variable domain, filled in from reference TRBV2 and TRBJ2-7, reads EPEVTQTPSHQVTQMGQEVILRCVPISNHLYFYWYRQILGQKVEFLVSFYNNEISEKSEIFDDQFSVERPDGSNFTLKIRSTKLEDSAMYFCASSDRRLDEQYFGPGTRLTVT.

On this clone itself: Distinct nucleotide sequences in the sample also encode this CDR3. The chain couples TRBV20-1 to TRBJ2-2; D unresolved. Deletions cut 3 bases from V and 7 bases from J, with 6 bases between. CDR1 is DFQATT and CDR2 is SNEGSKA in the germline V gene (reference sequence). This CDR3 has 11 amino acids. The CDR3 DNA follows: TGCAGTGCTAGGTTGGGCGGGGAGCTGTTTTTT. Translated: CSARLGGELFF.

The rearrangement links TRBV27 to TRBJ2-1; weak D call: TRBD1 (6 bases). Trimming stripped 0 bases from V and 5 bases from J, with 11 bases between. This CDR3 spans 15 amino acids. The germline CDR1 and CDR2 sequences are MNHEY and SMNVEV (reference sequence). CDR3 region: CASSLSRDRHNEQFF. DNA of the CDR3: TGTGCCAGCAGTTTATCGCGAGACAGGCACAATGAGCAGTTCTTC.

The rearrangement links TRBV4-1 to TRBJ2-1; 8 bases map to TRBD2. This CDR3 spans 15 amino acids. V trimming: 4 bases; J trimming: 5 bases; junction bases outside the gene matches: 7. Germline values: CDR1 MGHRA, CDR2 YSYEKL. Written as DNA, the CDR3 is TGCGCCAGCAGCCGTCTGTCGGGGGGGGACAATGAGCAGTTCTTC. Residues: CASSRLSGGDNEQFF.